This T cell receptor (beta chain) appears in the sequencing data of a study of early T cells in non-severe SARS-CoV-2 infection. The V gene end was trimmed by 1 base and the J gene end by 5 bases; junction bases not matched to a gene: 3. The CDR3 sequence is 15 residues long. This clonotype occurred many times. Tagging with unique molecular identifiers was applied to individual cDNA molecules. TCRdb reprocessed the 5' RACE reads via MiXCR and lists one record per CDR3 protein. The sample contains around 50,000 distinct CDR3 sequences, roughly 5.3% of which appear only once. The rearrangement links TRBV12-3 or TRBV12-4 to TRBJ2-5; 11 bases map to TRBD2. Specimen: whole blood. The receptor was isolated from an adult who was a healthcare worker with PCR-confirmed SARS-CoV-2 infection or an uninfected control (not recorded which). The DNA for the CDR3 is TGTGCCAGCAGTTTAGGCCTAGCGGGAGGCGAGACCCAGTACTTC. Protein product: CASSLGLAGGETQYF.